The 25 T cell receptor beta chains listed next were all sequenced from one sample in a study of cytomegalovirus exposure and HLA in healthy donors. The primer mix had 60 Vbeta and 13 Jbeta primers. TCRdb's table, derived via immunoSEQ multiplex PCR, lists solely in-frame clones and lacks some. The sample has 100,000 to 150,000 clones, 70% to 85% seen once. Sequencing was done on a sample of PBMCs. The origin of the receptors is a woman aged 45-65 years in good health and CMV-seronegative.

This clone was detected once. This chain links TRBV27 with TRBJ2-5; maybe TRBD1 (5 bases). Germline assignment: CDR1 MNHEY and CDR2 SMNVEV (reference sequence). Trimming removed 2 bases from V and 3 bases from J, with 13 bases in between. The CDR3 totals 15 residues. The CDR3 nucleotides are TGTGCCAGCAGTTTAACAGCAGGGTTTGAAGAGACCCAGTACTTC. Residues: CASSLTAGFEETQYF.

For this clone: Germline is not matched at one junction end, which may reflect a read error. This chain connects TRBV7-9 to TRBJ2-4, with 7 bases aligning to TRBD2. The germline gives CDR1 SEHNR, CDR2 FQNEAQ (reference sequence). CDR3 length equals 17 residues. CDR3 DNA: TGTTCCAGCAGCTTAATGGGGGAGGGCCAGGTCAAAAACATTCAGTACTTC. It is translated as CSSSLMGEGQVKNIQYF.

CDR3 sequence: CATGGLIYNEQFF. The CDR3 nucleotides read TGTGCCACCGGCGGTTTAATCTACAATGAGCAGTTCTTC. This chain uses TRBV19 with TRBJ2-1; D gene ambiguous. The CDR3 extends over 13 amino acids. Trimming took off 10 bases at V and 3 bases at J, with 13 bases between the two ends. Germline loops: CDR1 LNHDA, CDR2 SQIVND (reference sequence).

The chain is built from TRBV9 and TRBJ2-1; 8 bases agree with TRBD2. The CDR3 is 15 residues long. The V segment lost 0 bases and the J segment 4 bases; nucleotides outside the gene matches: 3. Germline V lookup: CDR1 SGDLS, CDR2 YYNGEE. The CDR3 DNA sequence: TGTGCCAGCAGCGTAGACGGGAGGGTATACAATGAGCAGTTCTTC. It is translated as CASSVDGRVYNEQFF.

V gene TRBV10-3 combines with J gene TRBJ2-7; D is perhaps TRBD2 (7 bases). Trimming cost V 6 bases and J 6 bases, with 12 bases left between them. Germline lookup yields CDR1 ENHRY and CDR2 SYGVKD. The CDR3 sequence is 12 residues long. CDR3 in amino acids: CAIRGEGVEQYF. The CDR3 DNA sequence: TGTGCCATCAGGGGGGAGGGGGTCGAGCAGTACTTC.

This chain uses TRBV4-3 with TRBJ1-3; 9 bases match TRBD1. The CDR3 extends over 16 amino acids. Germline CDR1 reads LGHNA; CDR2 reads YSLEER. The V gene end was trimmed by 0 bases and the J gene end by 9 bases; junction bases not matched to a gene: 9. Here the CDR3 reads CASSQDYRGLSSTIYF. Written as DNA, the CDR3 is TGCGCCAGCAGCCAAGACTACAGGGGGCTATCGAGCACCATATATTTT.

V is TRBV5-1 and J is TRBJ2-5, with D possibly TRBD1 on 5 matching bases. The J call is uncertain, as TRBJ2-7 better fits the DNA end. CDR1 and CDR2 from the germline V gene are SGHRS and YFSETQ. This CDR3 is 12 amino acids long. The CDR3 DNA reads TGCGCCAGCAGCCCAGACAGCTACGAGCAGTACTTC. Translated: CASSPDSYEQYF.

The J gene is TRBJ2-7, the V gene TRBV27, with TRBD2 identical over 9 bases. V lost 5 bases, J lost 0 bases, and 5 bases stayed unmatched. Germline-derived CDR1 and CDR2 are MNHEY and SMNVEV (reference sequence). The CDR3 consists of 15 residues. The CDR3 region has the DNA TGTGCCAGCAGTCACCAGCGGGAGGACTCCTACGAGCAGTACTTC. Its protein is CASSHQREDSYEQYF.

This clone has only a few counts. The CDR3 nucleotides are TGTGCCAGCAGTCCCCCCCCCGACACATACCCCTACGAGCAGTACTTC. Encoded protein: CASSPPPDTYPYEQYF. V is TRBV27 and J is TRBJ2-7; D gene uncertain. The CDR3 consists of 16 residues. Trimming stripped 5 bases from V and 2 bases from J, with 19 bases between. Per germline, CDR1 MNHEY and CDR2 SMNVEV (reference sequence).

This chain connects TRBV9 to TRBJ2-2; 8 bases are a match to TRBD2. The germline V gene has CDR1 SGDLS and CDR2 YYNGEE. The CDR3 is made up of 15 amino acids. J was trimmed by 5 bases and V by 3 bases; bases with no gene match: 6. CDR3 sequence (DNA): TGTGCCAGCAGCGCGACTAGCGAGGCAACCGGGGAGCTGTTTTTT. Its protein is CASSATSEATGELFF. The full variable domain, completed using reference TRBV9 and TRBJ2-2, is DSGVTQTPKHLITATGQRVTLRCSPRSGDLSVYWYQQSLDQGLQFLIQYYNGEERAKGNILERFSAQQFPDLHSELNLSSLELGDSALYFCASSATSEATGELFFGEGSRLTVL.

The genes are TRBV9 and TRBJ2-3, with D unclear. V lost 0 bases, J lost 6 bases, and 8 bases lay in between. In germline, CDR1 is SGDLS, CDR2 YYNGEE. The CDR3 sequence is 13 residues long. The CDR3 sequence: CASSVEWADTQYF. The CDR3 region has the DNA TGTGCCAGCAGCGTAGAGTGGGCGGATACGCAGTATTTT.

V usage is TRBV6-5 and J usage is TRBJ1-2; no firm D call. V was trimmed by 5 bases and J by 8 bases, leaving 15 bases between them. This CDR3 is 13 amino acids long. Germline assignment: CDR1 MNHEY and CDR2 SVGAGI. CDR3 DNA: TGTGCCAGCAGTGAAGCGTGGGAGGGCGGCTACACCTTC. It codes for CASSEAWEGGYTF.

The chain links TRBV28 to TRBJ2-5; 8 bases fit TRBD1. The CDR3 extends over 15 amino acids. The J segment lost 2 bases and the V segment lost 5 bases, leaving 7 bases of the junction unmatched. The V gene's germline CDR1 is MDHEN and CDR2 SYDVKM. The CDR3 is CASSPPDRAQETQYF. The CDR3, as DNA: TGTGCCAGCAGTCCGCCGGACAGGGCACAAGAGACCCAGTACTTC.

The chain has TRBV6-5 and TRBJ1-6, with 7 bases matching TRBD1. V was clipped by 5 bases and J by 8 bases; unmatched bases: 6. The CDR3 extends over 14 amino acids. The germline V gene encodes CDR1 MNHEY and CDR2 SVGAGI. Written as DNA, the CDR3 is TGTGCCAGCAGTACTGACAGGGCTTATTCACCCCTCCACTTT. Translated: CASSTDRAYSPLHF.

This chain connects TRBV7-8 to TRBJ2-7, with TRBD1 as a possible D gene (6 bases). CDR3 length: 13 amino acids. Germline V gene sequence: CDR1 SGHVS, CDR2 FQNEAQ. Deletions cut 4 bases from V and 2 bases from J, with 9 bases between. The CDR3 nucleotides read TGTGCCAGCAGCTGGACAGAGACCTACGAGCAGTACTTC. It translates to CASSWTETYEQYF.

This chain links TRBV28 with TRBJ2-2, with a tentative D call TRBD1 (6 bases). The CDR3 sequence is 14 residues long. The V end was cut by 6 bases, the J end by 5 bases, with 13 bases between. Per the germline V gene, CDR1 is MDHEN and CDR2 is SYDVKM. The CDR3 coding sequence is TGTGCCAGCAGGTACAGGGTGGGGACCGGGGAGCTGTTTTTT. Protein sequence: CASRYRVGTGELFF.

This clone appeared once. The chain recombines TRBV28 with TRBJ2-3; 7 nucleotides agree with TRBD2. Unmatched junction bases numbered 7, after V lost 6 bases and J lost 7 bases. CDR1 MDHEN and CDR2 SYDVKM come from the germline V gene. This CDR3 contains 13 residues. In DNA, the CDR3 is TGTGCCAGCAGAGCTACTAGCGTCTATACGCAGTATTTT. This gives the protein CASRATSVYTQYF.

This sequence joins TRBV5-6 and TRBJ1-1, with D perhaps matching TRBD1 (5 bases). The germline V gene has CDR1 SGHDT and CDR2 YYEEEE. V lost 3 bases and J 6 bases, leaving 12 bases between the germline ends. The CDR3 spans 13 residues. CDR3 protein: CASSYSAGAEAFF. The CDR3 DNA follows: TGTGCCAGCAGCTATTCGGCGGGGGCTGAAGCTTTCTTT.

The gene calls are TRBV9 and TRBJ2-7, with D hard to call. V was clipped by 3 bases and J by 6 bases, with 13 bases between them. CDR3 length equals 13 residues. From germline, CDR1 is SGDLS and CDR2 YYNGEE. The CDR3 DNA is TGTGCCAGCAGCGCAGCTGTTAGCTCCGAGCAGTACTTC. It translates to CASSAAVSSEQYF.

The gene calls are TRBV12-2 and TRBJ2-1; the table's TRBD2 call for D was not verified on the DNA. TRBV12-2 is an annotated pseudogene. The CDR3 totals 16 residues. CDR3 in amino acids: CASRFRTSGIYNEQFF. CDR3 DNA: TGTGCAAGTCGCTTCCGTACTAGCGGGATATACAATGAGCAGTTCTTC.

The chain is built from TRBV4-2 and TRBJ1-1; D remains ambiguous. Germline V gene data show CDR1 as LGHNA and CDR2 as YNFKEQ. The CDR3 runs to 13 residues. V was clipped by 0 bases and J by 8 bases, with 10 bases between them. The CDR3 DNA follows: TGTGCCAGCAGCCAAGAGTCAAACAACGAAGCTTTCTTT. Protein sequence: CASSQESNNEAFF.

The rearrangement uses TRBV27 and TRBJ1-5, with D possibly TRBD1 on 5 matching bases. Trimming pared 6 bases from V and 4 bases from J, leaving 13 bases between. CDR1 and CDR2 from the germline V gene are MNHEY and SMNVEV (reference sequence). CDR3 length equals 14 residues. CDR3 sequence: CASSLDSLNQPQHF. The CDR3 nucleotides read TGTGCCAGCAGCCTAGACAGTCTTAATCAGCCCCAGCATTTT.

This clone was recorded only once. CDR3 DNA: TGTGCCAGCAGCGCGAGTGAATACGTGAAAGCTTTCTTT. It translates to CASSASEYVKAFF. This chain uses TRBV7-2 with TRBJ1-1, with D unclear. Trimming cost V 5 bases and J 9 bases, with 16 bases left between them. Germline CDR1 and CDR2: SGHTA and FQGNSA. The CDR3 runs 13 residues. The variable domain in full, with the rest retrieved from reference TRBV7-2 and TRBJ1-1, is GAGVSQSPSNKVTEKGKDVELRCDPISGHTALYWYRQSLGQGLEFLIYFQGNSAPDKSGLPSDRFSAERTGGSVSTLTIQRTQQEDSAVYLCASSASEYVKAFFGQGTRLTVV.

This rearrangement joins TRBV7-3 to TRBJ2-1, with 12 bases lining up with TRBD2. Germline V CDR1 and CDR2: SGHTA, FQGTGA. V lost 5 bases and J lost 0; bases outside the gene matches: 14. This CDR3 is built from 20 residues. CDR3 coding DNA: TGTGCCAGCAGCCGAACCCGGACTAGCGGGAAATGGAGCTCCTACAATGAGCAGTTCTTC. It is translated as CASSRTRTSGKWSSYNEQFF.

This chain connects TRBV2 to TRBJ1-3; 9 bases fit TRBD1. The CDR3 totals 14 residues. In germline, CDR1 is SNHLY, CDR2 FYNNEI. Trimming cost V 6 bases and J 8 bases; bases outside gene matches: 8. The CDR3: CASSRTGGIYTIYF. For the CDR3, the DNA is TGTGCCAGCAGCAGAACAGGGGGCATATACACCATATATTTT.